This is a list of T cell receptor beta chains from one sample in a study of blood T cell repertoires in COVID-19. Assay used: immunoSEQ multiplex PCR; TCRdb lists only in-frame clones, some missing. The sample contains 150,000 to 250,000 clones, 79% of which appear only once. Sequenced sample: peripheral blood. The origin of the receptors is a woman aged 40 to 50 with COVID-19, enrolled during active disease. Both conserved end residues are part of each CDR3. The D gene is left open where the match is weak. Clone size is not always given. Where it is, it says once, few, many or a class for expanded clones.

cdr3_aa cdr3_nt v_call d_call clone_size j_call
CASSLDENYNEQFF TGTGCCAGCAGCTTAGATGAGAACTACAATGAGCAGTTCTTC TRBV7-9 . once TRBJ2-1
CASTPKGEKTEAFF TGTGCCAGCACCCCGAAGGGGGAGAAAACTGAAGCTTTCTTT TRBV7-9 . . TRBJ1-1
CAWSLQAERPQHF TGTGCCTGGAGTCTCCAGGCTGAGAGGCCCCAGCATTTT TRBV30 . few TRBJ1-5
CASSFAAGLEEKLFF TGCGCCAGCAGCTTTGCCGCGGGGTTGGAGGAAAAACTGTTTTTT TRBV5-1 . . TRBJ1-4
CASSELKTSGNTDTQYF TGTGCCAGCAGTGAACTAAAGACTAGCGGGAACACAGATACGCAGTATTTT TRBV2 TRBD2 . TRBJ2-3
CASRDTGQGSNEQFF TGTGCCAGCAGGGATACGGGTCAGGGGAGCAATGAGCAGTTCTTC TRBV27 . . TRBJ2-1
CASSFSLTLGNTIYF TGTGCCAGCAGCTTTAGCCTGACCTTGGGAAACACCATATATTTT TRBV11-2 . . TRBJ1-3
CASSIDRGFEKLFF TGTGCCAGTAGTATAGACAGGGGCTTCGAAAAACTGTTTTTT TRBV19 . . TRBJ1-4
CASSFGVVSSGSWYEQFF TGCGCCAGCAGCTTCGGGGTCGTGAGTAGCGGGAGTTGGTATGAGCAGTTCTTC TRBV5-1 TRBD2 . TRBJ2-1
CASSVASGNGNTIYF TGTGCCAGCAGCGTAGCTTCAGGGAATGGAAACACCATATATTTT TRBV9 . . TRBJ1-3
CASSLPMGQTIYEQYF TGTGCCAGCAGCCTACCTATGGGACAGACTATCTACGAGCAGTACTTC TRBV3-1/TRBV3-2 TRBD1 . TRBJ2-7
CASSRSGSSAEAFF TGTGCCAGCAGCCGTTCAGGGTCAAGCGCTGAAGCTTTCTTT TRBV3-1/TRBV3-2 . . TRBJ1-1
CASNLGGRQYF TGTGCCAGCAATCTTGGGGGCCGGCAGTACTTC TRBV6-5 . . TRBJ2-7
CASSYGQNEKLFF TGTGCCAGCAGCTATGGACAGAATGAAAAACTGTTTTTT TRBV7-2 . . TRBJ1-4
CASSSSSGTQYF TGTGCCAGCAGCTCCTCCTCGGGGACGCAGTATTTT TRBV7-9 . . TRBJ2-3
CASSLDAGQGGQPQHF TGTGCCAGCAGCTTAGACGCGGGACAGGGGGGTCAGCCCCAGCATTTT TRBV7-9 TRBD1 . TRBJ1-5
CSASHLAGDEQFF TGCAGTGCTAGTCACCTAGCGGGAGATGAGCAGTTCTTC TRBV20-1 TRBD2 . TRBJ2-1
CSGGSGANVLTF TGCAGCGGAGGCTCTGGGGCCAACGTCCTGACTTTC TRBV29-1 . . TRBJ2-6
CASSLDPGQNTEAFF TGCGCCAGCAGCTTGGATCCAGGGCAGAACACTGAAGCTTTCTTT TRBV5-1 . few TRBJ1-1
CASSQDTGRYNEQFF TGTGCCAGCAGCCAAGATACAGGACGGTACAATGAGCAGTTCTTC TRBV3-1/TRBV3-2 . . TRBJ2-1
CASTPSVSRRGTQYF TGTGCCAGTACGCCTAGCGTCTCACGAAGGGGGACCCAGTACTTC TRBV19 . . TRBJ2-5
CAISVAGGAYNEQFF TGTGCCATCAGTGTGGCGGGGGGGGCTTACAATGAGCAGTTCTTC TRBV10-3 TRBD2 . TRBJ2-1
CASSEQDRGKPQHF TGTGCCAGCAGTGAACAGGACAGGGGGAAGCCCCAGCATTTT TRBV6-1 TRBD1 few TRBJ1-5
CARRGTECPPHEQYF TGTGCCAGAAGGGGGACAGAGTGCCCCCCTCACGAGCAGTACTTC TRBV5-3 TRBD1 . TRBJ2-7